This TCR beta chain is from a study of blood T cell repertoires in COVID-19. Study in general: The samples span acute and convalescent COVID-19 from the United States, Italy and Spain. From T cells, B-cell-depleted T cells, or PBMCs came the material, which was cDNA or gDNA.

Method: immunoSEQ multiplex PCR; TCRdb's copy keeps in-frame clones and lacks some. Of 200,000 to 300,000 clones in the sample, roughly 86% were seen once. The CDR3 loop spans 14 amino acids. Between the trimmed V and J ends, which lost 2 bases and 7 bases, there was a span of 12 bases. CDR1 SGHRS and CDR2 YFSETQ come from the germline V gene. During active infection, Seattle patients enrolled and were then monitored through disease. The sample was peripheral blood. This TCR came from a woman aged 60 to 75 with COVID-19, enrolled during active disease. The chain has TRBV5-1 and TRBJ1-4, with D perhaps TRBD1 (5 bases). CDR3 DNA sequence: TGCGCCAGCAGCTTCGGGGGTATAGGTGAAAAACTGTTTTTT. Encoded protein: CASSFGGIGEKLFF.